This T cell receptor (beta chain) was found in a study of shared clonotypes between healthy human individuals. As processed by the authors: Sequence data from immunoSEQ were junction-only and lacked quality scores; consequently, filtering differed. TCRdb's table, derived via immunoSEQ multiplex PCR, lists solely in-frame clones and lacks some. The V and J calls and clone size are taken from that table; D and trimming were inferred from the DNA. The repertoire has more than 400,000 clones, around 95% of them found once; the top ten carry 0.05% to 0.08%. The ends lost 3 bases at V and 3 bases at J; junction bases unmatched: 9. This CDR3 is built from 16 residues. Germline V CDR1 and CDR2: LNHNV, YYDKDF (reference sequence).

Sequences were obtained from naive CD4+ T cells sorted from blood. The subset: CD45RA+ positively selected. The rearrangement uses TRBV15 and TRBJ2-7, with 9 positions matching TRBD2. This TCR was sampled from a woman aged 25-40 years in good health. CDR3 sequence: CATSRKAGGSLYEQYF. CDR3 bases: TGTGCCACCAGCAGGAAAGCGGGAGGCTCCCTCTACGAGCAGTACTTC.